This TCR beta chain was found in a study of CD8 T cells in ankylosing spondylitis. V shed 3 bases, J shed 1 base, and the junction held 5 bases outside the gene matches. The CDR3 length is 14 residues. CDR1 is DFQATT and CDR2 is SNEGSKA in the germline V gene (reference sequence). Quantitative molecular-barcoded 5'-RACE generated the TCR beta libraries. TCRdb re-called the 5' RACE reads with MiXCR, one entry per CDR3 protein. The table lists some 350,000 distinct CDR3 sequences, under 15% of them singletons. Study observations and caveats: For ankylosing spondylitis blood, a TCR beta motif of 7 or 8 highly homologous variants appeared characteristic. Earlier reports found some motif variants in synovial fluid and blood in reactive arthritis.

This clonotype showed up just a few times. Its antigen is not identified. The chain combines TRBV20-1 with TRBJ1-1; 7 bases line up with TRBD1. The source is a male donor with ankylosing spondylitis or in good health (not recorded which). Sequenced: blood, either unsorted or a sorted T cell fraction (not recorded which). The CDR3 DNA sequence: TGCAGTGCTAGGCGGGCAGGGGGGAACACTGAAGCTTTCTTT. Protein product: CSARRAGGNTEAFF.